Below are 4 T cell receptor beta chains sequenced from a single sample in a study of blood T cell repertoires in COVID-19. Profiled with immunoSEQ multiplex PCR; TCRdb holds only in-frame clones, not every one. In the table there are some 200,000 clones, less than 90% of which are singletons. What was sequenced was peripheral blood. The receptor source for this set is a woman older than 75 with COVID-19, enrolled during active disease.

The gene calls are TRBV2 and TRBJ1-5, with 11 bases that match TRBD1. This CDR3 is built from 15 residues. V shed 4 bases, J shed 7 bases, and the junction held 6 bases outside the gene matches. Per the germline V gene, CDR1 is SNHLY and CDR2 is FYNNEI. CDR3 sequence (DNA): TGTGCCAGCAGTGCCGGGACAGGGGGACGGCAGCCCCAGCATTTT. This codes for CASSAGTGGRQPQHF.

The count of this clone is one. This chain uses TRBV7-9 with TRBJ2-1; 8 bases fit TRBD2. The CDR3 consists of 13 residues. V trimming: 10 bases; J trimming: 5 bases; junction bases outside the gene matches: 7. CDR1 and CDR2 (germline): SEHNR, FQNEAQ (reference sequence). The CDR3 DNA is TGTGCCACCGAGCGGGGGACACACAATGAGCAGTTCTTC. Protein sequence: CATERGTHNEQFF.

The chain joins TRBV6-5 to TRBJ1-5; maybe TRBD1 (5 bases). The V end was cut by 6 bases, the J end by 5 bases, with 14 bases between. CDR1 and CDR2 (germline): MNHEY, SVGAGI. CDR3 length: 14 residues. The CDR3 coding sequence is TGTGCCAGCAGCGGGGGGGGGAGTTATCAGCCCCAGCATTTT. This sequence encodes CASSGGGSYQPQHF.

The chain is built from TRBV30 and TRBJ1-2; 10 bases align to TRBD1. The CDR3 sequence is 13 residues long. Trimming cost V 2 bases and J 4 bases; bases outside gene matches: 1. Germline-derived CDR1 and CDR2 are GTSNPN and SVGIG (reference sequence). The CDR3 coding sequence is TGTGCCTGGAGTAGGACAGGGGGCTATGGCTACACCTTC. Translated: CAWSRTGGYGYTF.